This T cell receptor (beta chain) stems from a study of siplizumab effects on memory and regulatory T cells. With regard to this clone: Antigen: not known.

The table came from immunoSEQ multiplex PCR; TCRdb's copy has only in-frame clones and leaves some out. The data hold some 97,000 clones, with 94% observed a single time. The germline V and J ends were trimmed by 4 bases and 3 bases, with 12 bases remaining between them. Looked up from germline, CDR1 is SEHNR and CDR2 is FQNEAQ (reference sequence). CDR3 length: 14 residues. General study results and limits: Roughly 80-95% of proliferating clones (CD4+ or CD8+) could not be assigned a naive or memory phenotype. Greater diversity than memory cells seemed evident in naive T cells, which also appeared to be major alloresponse contributors.

The chain carries TRBV7-9 and TRBJ1-1; a weak D match, TRBD1 (6 bases). The specimen sequenced was non-Treg CD4+ T cells sorted from blood. This receptor was obtained from a human donor in good health. In DNA, the CDR3 is TGTGCCAGCAGCTCGCTTTCAGGGGACACTGAAGCTTTCTTT. Translated, it gives CASSSLSGDTEAFF.